The present T cell receptor (beta chain) was sequenced within a study of blood T cell repertoires in COVID-19. The overall study: The United States, Italy and Spain provided the acute and convalescent COVID-19 samples. T cells, B-cell-depleted T cells, or PBMCs supplied cDNA or gDNA.

As processed by the authors: Reference gene primer amplification gave estimated nucleated cell counts. Only in-frame clones appear in the TCRdb table, and some are missing; sequencing was by immunoSEQ multiplex PCR. The V and J calls and clone size were taken over from that table, and D and trimming were inferred from the DNA. The data contain some 150,000 clones, 70% to 90% of them singletons. Only one count was recorded for this clone. Germline loops: CDR1 MNHNY, CDR2 SVGAGI (reference sequence). The length of the CDR3 is 13 residues. Trimming stripped 2 bases from V and 4 bases from J, with 6 bases between.

This receptor was taken from a human donor with acute or convalescent COVID-19. The donor label of this sample is uncertain. The J gene is TRBJ1-5, the V gene TRBV6-6, with a possible D match to TRBD1 (6 bases). The sequencing sample was made of peripheral blood. The CDR3: CASSYTGNQPQHF. DNA for the CDR3: TGTGCCAGCAGTTACACAGGGAATCAGCCCCAGCATTTT.